The 8 T cell receptor beta chains below come from one sample, sequenced in a study of response to subunit inactivated influenza vaccine. One entry per CDR3 protein, called by TCRdb with MiXCR from the RT-PCR reads. The sample has roughly 540,000 distinct CDR3 sequences; 20% to 25% are singletons. These data also featured in a second study, about T cells expressing NK-cell markers. From that paper: Template switching by 5'RACE with UMIs generated the TCR beta cDNA.

Sequenced here: CD4+ T cells sorted from PBMCs, sampled roughly 13 days after vaccination. The receptor set was obtained from a man aged 50 to 59 who received an inactivated influenza vaccine.

This clonotype came up many times. This chain links TRBV5-5 with TRBJ2-1, with 10 bases identical to TRBD1. The germline V gene has CDR1 SGHKS and CDR2 YYEKEE (reference sequence). V dropped 0 bases and J dropped 6; count of bases not matched to a gene: 6. The CDR3 extends over 16 amino acids. The CDR3 spells CASSLDVGQGSNEQFF. DNA for the CDR3: TGTGCCAGCAGCTTGGACGTGGGACAGGGGAGCAATGAGCAGTTCTTC.

The rearrangement joins TRBV6-5 to TRBJ2-2, with D uncertain. The V gene's germline CDR1 is MNHEY and CDR2 SVGAGI. V was trimmed by 2 bases and J by 6 bases, leaving 13 bases between them. This CDR3 has 15 amino acids. The CDR3 loop is CASSYPGQASGELFF. CDR3 coding DNA: TGTGCCAGCAGTTACCCCGGGCAGGCATCCGGGGAGCTGTTTTTT.

This clonotype came up many times. V gene TRBV20-1 combines with J gene TRBJ1-1, with D unresolved. Trimming left V 0 bases short and J 4 bases short, with 9 bases between. CDR1 and CDR2 from the germline V gene are DFQATT and SNEGSKA (reference sequence). The CDR3 is 13 residues long. CDR3 sequence (DNA): TGCAGTGCTAGAGAGAATAGAGGCACTGAAGCTTTCTTT. Translated, it gives CSARENRGTEAFF.

This clonotype showed up just a few times. The CDR3 DNA reads as TGCAGTACGTTGGGGGTAGCGGGACCCTCCTACAATGAGCAGTTCTTC. This sequence encodes CSTLGVAGPSYNEQFF. The chain joins TRBV20-1 to TRBJ2-1; 8 bases line up with TRBD2. Per the germline V gene, CDR1 is DFQATT and CDR2 is SNEGSKA (reference sequence). J gave up 0 bases and V 8 bases, and 12 bases lay outside the gene matches. CDR3 length: 16 residues.

The chain links TRBV6-2 or TRBV6-3 to TRBJ2-6; the D is unclear. The length of the CDR3 is 16 residues. The germline V gene has CDR1 MNHEY and CDR2 SVGEGT. Trimming took 0 bases from V and 0 from J, leaving 6 bases between them. As DNA, the CDR3 is TGTGCCAGCAGTTACTCTATGTTCTCTGGGGCCAACGTCCTGACTTTC. Translated, it gives CASSYSMFSGANVLTF.

V gene TRBV9 combines with J gene TRBJ1-4; D ambiguous. In germline, CDR1 is SGDLS, CDR2 YYNGEE. The CDR3 has 14 amino acids. The V gene lost 4 bases and the J gene lost 5 bases, with 12 bases spanning the gap. The DNA for the CDR3 is TGTGCCAGCAGCCCCGGCGACCAAAATGAAAAACTGTTTTTT. Protein product: CASSPGDQNEKLFF.

This clonotype showed up just a few times. This chain joins TRBV18 and TRBJ2-5, with TRBD2 matching over 8 bases. This CDR3 contains 13 residues. CDR1 and CDR2 from the germline V gene are KGHSH and LQKENI. V trimming: 6 bases; J trimming: 2 bases; junction bases outside the gene matches: 2. The DNA of the CDR3 is TGTGCCAGCTCGGCGGGGGGACAAGAGACCCAGTACTTC. Translation gives CASSAGGQETQYF.

This clonotype was detected only a few times. The V call is TRBV9, the J call TRBJ1-3, with D possibly matching TRBD1 (5 bases). The germline V gene has CDR1 SGDLS and CDR2 YYNGEE. This CDR3 contains 15 residues. Trimming removed 3 bases from V and 0 bases from J, with 10 bases in between. CDR3 protein: CASSATDASGNTIYF. CDR3 coding DNA: TGTGCCAGCAGCGCGACAGATGCCTCTGGAAACACCATATATTTT.